This T cell receptor beta chain was captured in a study of post-analysis software for immune sequencing data. Included in the TCR beta cDNA libraries were unique molecular identifiers. Via MiXCR, TCRdb re-called the PCR reads, giving one row per CDR3 protein. The table lists 600,000 to 700,000 distinct CDR3 sequences, 59% of them singletons. In germline, CDR1 is SQVTM, CDR2 ANQGSEA. This CDR3 is built from 16 residues. Unmatched junction bases numbered 8, after V lost 4 bases and J lost 1 base. Findings of the study overall: Normalized Chao1 diversity was significantly reduced in patients versus controls. With TRBV5-6, TRBV5-1 and TRBV20-1 included, about five TRBV segments were more frequent in patients than in controls.

A word on this clonotype: What it recognizes is unknown.

Source material: blood. This receptor was identified in a girl aged 2-9 years with multiple sclerosis. V usage is TRBV29-1 and J usage is TRBJ2-2; 8 nucleotides align to TRBD1. The CDR3 sequence: CSVVARQGMNTGELFF. Here the CDR3 DNA reads TGCAGCGTTGTAGCCCGACAGGGGATGAACACCGGGGAGCTGTTTTTT.